This section outlines one T cell receptor (beta chain) sequence together with its context. The entry originates in a study of cytomegalovirus exposure and HLA in healthy donors. The PCR had 60 Vbeta and 13 Jbeta primers. Profiling relied on immunoSEQ multiplex PCR, and the TCRdb table lists in-frame clones only, not all of them. The sample consists of a few hundred thousand clones, 60% to 80% of them appearing once. This CDR3 is 13 amino acids long. Germline V gene lookup returns CDR1 SGHAT and CDR2 FQNNGV. Trimming left V 2 bases short and J 2 bases short, with 7 bases between. The sample comprised PBMCs. This clonotype originated in a woman under 40 in good health and CMV-seronegative. The genes are TRBV11-2 and TRBJ2-7; D is perhaps TRBD2 (5 bases). The CDR3 reads CASSLHGTYEQYF. Here the CDR3 DNA reads TGTGCCAGCAGCTTACACGGGACCTACGAGCAGTACTTC.